This T cell receptor (beta chain) was sequenced for a study of beta chain features in type 1 diabetes. Looked up from germline, CDR1 is MNHEY and CDR2 is SMNVEV (reference sequence). The V gene lost 2 bases and the J gene lost 7 bases, with 11 bases spanning the gap. This CDR3 region has 13 residues. With respect to this clone: The antigen is not known.

Whole-study results and caveats: Among all four CD4+ subsets, Type 1 diabetes patients had TCRB CDR3s that were moderately but significantly shorter.

The whole isolated RNA underwent reverse transcription, so sequencing captured expressed TCRB transcripts. Data came from immunoSEQ multiplex PCR; TCRdb stores just in-frame clones and leaves some out. The sample has hundreds of thousands of clones, about 13% seen once. The specimen sequenced was naive CD4+ T cells from blood. The chain combines TRBV27 with TRBJ2-5; D gene uncertain. This TCR derives from a man aged 25 to 40 with type 1 diabetes. CDR3 amino acids: CASSLMDLGTQYF. CDR3 DNA: TGTGCCAGCAGTTTAATGGATCTAGGGACCCAGTACTTC.